A selection of T cell receptor beta chains follows, all from one sample in a study of blood T cell repertoires in COVID-19. Generated by immunoSEQ multiplex PCR, the TCRdb table keeps only in-frame clones and is missing some. The sample contains approximately 200,000 clones, roughly 80% of which appear only once. Sequenced: peripheral blood. The receptor set was obtained from a woman aged 55-69 years with acute or convalescent COVID-19. Both conserved end residues are part of each CDR3.

v_gene	j_gene	len	CDR3aa
TRBV9	TRBJ2-5	14	CASSPGLASETQYF
TRBV30	TRBJ2-3	13	CASSRDWLDTQYF
TRBV27	TRBJ1-2	13	CASSPTGVYGYTF
TRBV20-1	TRBJ1-4	14	CSASFTGVDEKLFF
TRBV13	TRBJ1-5	14	CASSLGATDQPQHF
TRBV12-3/TRBV12-4	TRBJ1-2	12	CASSPGGDGYTF
TRBV28	TRBJ1-2	14	CASSLYGTDYGYTF
TRBV7-2	TRBJ1-1	14	CASSLISVNTEAFF
TRBV28	TRBJ1-1	14	CASSQNRGHTEAFF
TRBV20-1	TRBJ1-2	11	CSARVVYGYTF
TRBV7-3	TRBJ2-3	14	CASSISGGSDTQYF
TRBV6-6	TRBJ1-5	19	CASSPSLSGSARSNQPQHF
TRBV6-5	TRBJ2-7	15	CASSYSGIPSYEQYF
TRBV6-5	TRBJ2-2	14	CASRRQVDTGELFF
TRBV9	TRBJ2-7	15	CASSVGGGRTYEQYF
TRBV6-6	TRBJ1-1	14	CASSYSDKNTEAFF
TRBV12-3/TRBV12-4	TRBJ1-6	13	CASSVGRNSPLHF
TRBV2	TRBJ2-5	16	CASMPRGARSQETQYF
TRBV12-3/TRBV12-4	TRBJ2-3	12	CASSFRGDTQYF
TRBV19	TRBJ1-2	14	CASSISRGRGGYTF
TRBV4-2	TRBJ1-5	17	CASSQDLGGGLDQPQHF
TRBV11-3	TRBJ1-2	18	CASSQGQEDPLANYGYTF
TRBV5-1	TRBJ2-1	13	CASSWDSYNEQFF
TRBV6-5	TRBJ1-1	13	CASGKQGGTEAFF
TRBV30	TRBJ1-1	12	CAWSQGNTEAFF
TRBV19	TRBJ2-5	15	CASSIRKQGGETQYF
TRBV6-1	TRBJ1-5	19	CASSEAVMYRTDSNQPQHF
TRBV5-1	TRBJ2-7	14	CASSLRQGGYEQYF